The 2 T cell receptor beta chains below all came from one sample that was sequenced in a study of T-cell memory formation after mild COVID-19. TCRdb ran MiXCR on the 5' RACE reads and lists one entry per CDR3 protein. The sample holds about half a million distinct CDR3 sequences, roughly 18% seen once. The sequencing sample was made of PBMCs or a T cell subset sorted from them (not recorded which). The receptors were sampled from an adult woman who had mild COVID-19 (a few samples of this study predate the infection). Cell type and time point are not known.

The CDR3 here is CASSPGVGYTF. The CDR3 region has the DNA TGTGCCAGCAGTCCGGGGGTAGGCTACACCTTC. V is TRBV25-1 and J is TRBJ1-2; TRBD1 might be the D (5 bases). This CDR3 comprises 11 residues. Trimming left V 5 bases short and J 8 bases short, with 9 bases between. CDR1 and CDR2 (germline): MGHDK, SYGVNS.

The V call is TRBV12-3 or TRBV12-4, the J call TRBJ1-1; tentative D call: TRBD1 (5 bases). V lost 8 bases and J 2 bases, leaving 15 bases between the germline ends. The CDR3 is 14 residues long. Here the CDR3 reads CASGTSRGNTEAFF. CDR3 nucleotide sequence: TGTGCCAGCGGAACCTCAAGGGGAAACACTGAAGCTTTCTTT.